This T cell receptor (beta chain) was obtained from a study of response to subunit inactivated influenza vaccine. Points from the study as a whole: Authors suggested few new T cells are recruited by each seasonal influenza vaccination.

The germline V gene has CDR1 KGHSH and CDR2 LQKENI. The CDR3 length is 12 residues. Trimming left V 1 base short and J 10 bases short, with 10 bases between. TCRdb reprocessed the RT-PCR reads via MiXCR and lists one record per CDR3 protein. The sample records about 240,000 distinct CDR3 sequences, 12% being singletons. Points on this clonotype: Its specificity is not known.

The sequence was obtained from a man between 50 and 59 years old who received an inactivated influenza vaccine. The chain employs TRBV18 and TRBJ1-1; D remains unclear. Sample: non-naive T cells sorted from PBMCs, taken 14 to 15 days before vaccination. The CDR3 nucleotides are TGTGCCAGCTCACCACGGGAGGACGGAGCTTTCTTT. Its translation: CASSPREDGAFF.